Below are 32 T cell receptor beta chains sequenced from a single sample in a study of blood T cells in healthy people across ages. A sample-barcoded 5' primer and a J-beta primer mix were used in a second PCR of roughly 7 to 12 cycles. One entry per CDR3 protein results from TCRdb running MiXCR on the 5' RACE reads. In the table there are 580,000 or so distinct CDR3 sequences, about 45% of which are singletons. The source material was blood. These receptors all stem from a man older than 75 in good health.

The CDR3 region is CASSVALDSPLHF. The CDR3 region has the DNA TGTGCCAGCAGCGTAGCTCTAGATTCACCCCTCCACTTT. This rearrangement joins TRBV9 to TRBJ1-6; no clear D gene. Trimming pared 0 bases from V and 8 bases from J, leaving 6 bases between. The CDR3 is made up of 13 amino acids. Germline V gives CDR1 SGDLS, CDR2 YYNGEE.

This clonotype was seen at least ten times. CDR3 in DNA: TGTGCCAGCAGTCTGGGGGGGGCCGGGGCTTACGAGCAGTACTTC. Encoded protein: CASSLGGAGAYEQYF. V and J are TRBV6-5 and TRBJ2-5; the D gene is possibly TRBD2 (7 bases). The end of the DNA aligns better with TRBJ2-7, so the J call may be wrong. There are 15 residues in the CDR3. In germline, CDR1 is MNHEY, CDR2 SVGAGI.

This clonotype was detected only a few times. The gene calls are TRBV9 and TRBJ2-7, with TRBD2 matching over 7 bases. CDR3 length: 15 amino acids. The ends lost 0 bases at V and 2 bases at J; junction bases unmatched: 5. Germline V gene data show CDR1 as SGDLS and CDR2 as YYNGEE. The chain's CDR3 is CASSVGGRAPYEQYF. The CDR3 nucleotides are TGTGCCAGCAGCGTAGGAGGGAGGGCACCCTACGAGCAGTACTTC.

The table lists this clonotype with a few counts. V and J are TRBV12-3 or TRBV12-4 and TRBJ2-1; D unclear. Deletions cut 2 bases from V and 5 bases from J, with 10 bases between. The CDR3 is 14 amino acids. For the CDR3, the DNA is TGTGCCAGCAGTTTATCCTCGGCCGACAATGAGCAGTTCTTC. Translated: CASSLSSADNEQFF.

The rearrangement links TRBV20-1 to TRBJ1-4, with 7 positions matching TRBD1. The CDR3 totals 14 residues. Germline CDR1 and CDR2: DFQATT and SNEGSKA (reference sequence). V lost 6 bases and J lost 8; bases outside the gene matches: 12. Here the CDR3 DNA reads TGCAGTGCACGAAAAGACAGGGCCTCAGAAAAACTGTTTTTT. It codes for CSARKDRASEKLFF.

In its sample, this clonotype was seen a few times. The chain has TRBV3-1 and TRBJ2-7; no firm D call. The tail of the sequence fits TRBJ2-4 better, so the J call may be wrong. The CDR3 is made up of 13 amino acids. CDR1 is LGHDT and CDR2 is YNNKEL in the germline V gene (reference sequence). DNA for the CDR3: TGTGCCAGCAGCCAAGATGGATCGTACATTCAGTACTTC. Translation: CASSQDGSYIQYF.

The CDR3, as DNA: TGTGCCAGCAGCCCTATAGCGGGAGTAGGCAATGAGCAGTTCTTC. This translates into CASSPIAGVGNEQFF. The genes are TRBV7-3 and TRBJ2-1; 9 bases agree with TRBD2. The CDR3 extends over 15 amino acids. J gave up 6 bases and V 5 bases, and 8 bases lay outside the gene matches. Germline values: CDR1 SGHTA, CDR2 FQGTGA.

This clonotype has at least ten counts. CDR3 loop: CASSQSNVLTF. Here the CDR3 DNA reads TGTGCCAGCAGCCAATCCAACGTCCTGACTTTC. J is TRBJ2-6 and V is TRBV7-9; D is unresolved. Germline V CDR1 and CDR2: SEHNR, FQNEAQ (reference sequence). The CDR3 is 11 residues long. V dropped 5 bases and J dropped 8 bases, with 4 bases sitting between them.

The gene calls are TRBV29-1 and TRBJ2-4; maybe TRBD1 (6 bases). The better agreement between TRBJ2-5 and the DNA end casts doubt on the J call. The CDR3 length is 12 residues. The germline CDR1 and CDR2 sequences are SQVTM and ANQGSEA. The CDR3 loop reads CSGGLPQETQYF. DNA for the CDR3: TGCAGCGGGGGGCTACCGCAAGAGACCCAGTACTTC.

As DNA, the CDR3 is TGTGCCAGCTCACCTAGCGGGGGGGCCGCCGAGCAGTACTTC. Protein sequence: CASSPSGGAAEQYF. The gene calls are TRBV18 and TRBJ2-7; TRBD2 aligns across 11 bases. V was clipped by 3 bases and J by 6 bases; unmatched bases: 4. This CDR3 has 14 residues. CDR1 is KGHSH, CDR2 LQKENI, per germline.

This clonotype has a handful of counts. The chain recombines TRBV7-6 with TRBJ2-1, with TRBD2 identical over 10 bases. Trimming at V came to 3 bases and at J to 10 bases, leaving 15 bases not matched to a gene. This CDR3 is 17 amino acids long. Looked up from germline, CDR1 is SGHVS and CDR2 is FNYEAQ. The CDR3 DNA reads TGTGCCAGCAGCTTGCCGGGTTTGACTAGCGGGTCCCGGGAGCAGTTCTTC. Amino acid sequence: CASSLPGLTSGSREQFF.

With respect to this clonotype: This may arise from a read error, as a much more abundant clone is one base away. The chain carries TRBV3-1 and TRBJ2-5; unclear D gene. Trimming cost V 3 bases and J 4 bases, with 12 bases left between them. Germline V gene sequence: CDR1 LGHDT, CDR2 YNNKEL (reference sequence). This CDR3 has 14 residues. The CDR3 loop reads CASSHAVAGETQYF. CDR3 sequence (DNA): TGTGCCAGCAGCCATGCGGTGGCAGGAGAGACCCAGTACTTC.

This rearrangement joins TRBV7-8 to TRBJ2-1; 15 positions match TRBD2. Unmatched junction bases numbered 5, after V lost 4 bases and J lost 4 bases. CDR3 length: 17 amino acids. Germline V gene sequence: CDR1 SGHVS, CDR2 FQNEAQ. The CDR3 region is CASSWGLAGGQYNEQFF. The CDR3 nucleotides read TGTGCCAGCAGCTGGGGACTAGCGGGGGGACAATACAATGAGCAGTTCTTC.

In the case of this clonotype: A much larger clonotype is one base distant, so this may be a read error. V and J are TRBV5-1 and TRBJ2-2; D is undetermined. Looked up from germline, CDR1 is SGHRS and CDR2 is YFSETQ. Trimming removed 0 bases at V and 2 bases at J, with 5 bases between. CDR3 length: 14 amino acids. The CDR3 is CASSLGHNTGELFF. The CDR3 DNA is TGCGCCAGCAGCTTGGGACATAACACCGGGGAGCTGTTTTTT.

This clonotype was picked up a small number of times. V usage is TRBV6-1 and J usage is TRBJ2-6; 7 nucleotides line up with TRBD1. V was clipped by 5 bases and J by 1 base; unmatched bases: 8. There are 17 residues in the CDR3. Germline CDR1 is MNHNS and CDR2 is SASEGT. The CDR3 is CASSPGTVRSGANVLTF. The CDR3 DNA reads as TGTGCCAGCAGTCCCGGGACAGTAAGGTCTGGGGCCAACGTCCTGACTTTC.

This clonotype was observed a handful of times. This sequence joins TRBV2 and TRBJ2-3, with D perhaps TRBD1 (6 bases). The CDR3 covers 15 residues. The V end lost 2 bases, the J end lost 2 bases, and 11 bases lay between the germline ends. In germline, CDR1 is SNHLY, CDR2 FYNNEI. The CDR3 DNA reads TGTGCCAGCAGTGAATCCGGACAGAACACAGATACGCAGTATTTT. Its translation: CASSESGQNTDTQYF.

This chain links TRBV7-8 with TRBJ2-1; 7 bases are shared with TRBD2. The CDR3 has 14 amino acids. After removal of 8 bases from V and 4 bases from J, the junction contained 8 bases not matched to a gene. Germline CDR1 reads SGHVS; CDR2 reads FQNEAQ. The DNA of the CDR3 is TGTGCCAGCGGCCGGGCGGGACTATACAATGAGCAGTTCTTC. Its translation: CASGRAGLYNEQFF.

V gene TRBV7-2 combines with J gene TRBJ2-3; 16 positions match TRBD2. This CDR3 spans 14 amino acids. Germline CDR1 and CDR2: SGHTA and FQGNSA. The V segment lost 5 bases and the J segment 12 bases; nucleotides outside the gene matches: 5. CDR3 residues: CASSGGLAGGHQYF. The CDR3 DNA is TGTGCCAGCAGCGGGGGACTAGCGGGGGGGCACCAGTATTTT. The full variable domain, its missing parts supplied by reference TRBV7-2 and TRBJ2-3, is GAGVSQSPSNKVTEKGKDVELRCDPISGHTALYWYRQSLGQGLEFLIYFQGNSAPDKSGLPSDRFSAERTGGSVSTLTIQRTQQEDSAVYLCASSGGLAGGHQYFGPGTRLTVL.

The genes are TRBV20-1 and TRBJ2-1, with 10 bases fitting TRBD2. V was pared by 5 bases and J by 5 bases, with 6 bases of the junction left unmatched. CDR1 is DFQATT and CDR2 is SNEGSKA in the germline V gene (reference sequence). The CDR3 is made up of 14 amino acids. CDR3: CSAFRTSGNNEQFF. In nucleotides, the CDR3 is TGCAGTGCTTTTAGGACTAGCGGAAACAATGAGCAGTTCTTC.

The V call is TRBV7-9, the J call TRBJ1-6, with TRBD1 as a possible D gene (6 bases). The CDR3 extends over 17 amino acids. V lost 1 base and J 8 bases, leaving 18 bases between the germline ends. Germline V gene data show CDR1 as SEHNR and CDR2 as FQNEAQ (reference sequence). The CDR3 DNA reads TGTGCCAGCAGCTTAGTGGGGGCAGCCATTGGAGATTCACCCCTCCACTTT. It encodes CASSLVGAAIGDSPLHF.

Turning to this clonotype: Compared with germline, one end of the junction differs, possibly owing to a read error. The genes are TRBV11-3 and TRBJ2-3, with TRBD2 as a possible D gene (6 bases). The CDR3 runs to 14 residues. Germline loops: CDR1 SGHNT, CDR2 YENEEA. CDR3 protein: CASSHSTSTDAQYF. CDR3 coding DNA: TGTGCCAGCAGTCATAGTACTAGCACAGATGCGCAGTATTTT.

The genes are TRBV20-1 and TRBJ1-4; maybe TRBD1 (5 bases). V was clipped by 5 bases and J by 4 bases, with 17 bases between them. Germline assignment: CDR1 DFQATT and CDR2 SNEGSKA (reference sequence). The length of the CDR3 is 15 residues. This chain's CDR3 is CSALVEQALNEKLFF. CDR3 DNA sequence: TGCAGTGCTCTAGTGGAACAGGCCCTTAATGAAAAACTGTTTTTT.

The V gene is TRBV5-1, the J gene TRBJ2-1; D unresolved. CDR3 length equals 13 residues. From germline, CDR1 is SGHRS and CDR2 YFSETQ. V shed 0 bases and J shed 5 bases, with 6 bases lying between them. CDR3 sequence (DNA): TGCGCCAGCAGCTTGGTCATGGACAATGAGCAGTTCTTC. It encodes CASSLVMDNEQFF.

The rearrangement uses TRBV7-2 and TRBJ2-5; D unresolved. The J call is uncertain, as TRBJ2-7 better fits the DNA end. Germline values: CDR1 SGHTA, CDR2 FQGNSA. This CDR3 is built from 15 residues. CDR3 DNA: TGTGCCAGCAGCAGAACACTCGTGGCCGCCTACGAGCAGTACTTC. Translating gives CASSRTLVAAYEQYF.

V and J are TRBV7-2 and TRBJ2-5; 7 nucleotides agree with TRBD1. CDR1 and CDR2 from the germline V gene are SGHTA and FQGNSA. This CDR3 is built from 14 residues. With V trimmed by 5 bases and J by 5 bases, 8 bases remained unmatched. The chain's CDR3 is CASSPGQLAETQYF. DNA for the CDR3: TGTGCCAGCAGCCCGGGACAGTTAGCGGAGACCCAGTACTTC. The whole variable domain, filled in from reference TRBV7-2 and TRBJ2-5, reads GAGVSQSPSNKVTEKGKDVELRCDPISGHTALYWYRQSLGQGLEFLIYFQGNSAPDKSGLPSDRFSAERTGGSVSTLTIQRTQQEDSAVYLCASSPGQLAETQYFGPGTRLLVL.

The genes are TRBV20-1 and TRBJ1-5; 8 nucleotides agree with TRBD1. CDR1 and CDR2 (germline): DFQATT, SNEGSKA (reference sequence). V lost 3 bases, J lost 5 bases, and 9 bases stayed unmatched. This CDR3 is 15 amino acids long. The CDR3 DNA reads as TGCAGTGCTAGGGCTGACAGGGGTCGGGATCAGCCCCAGCATTTT. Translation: CSARADRGRDQPQHF.

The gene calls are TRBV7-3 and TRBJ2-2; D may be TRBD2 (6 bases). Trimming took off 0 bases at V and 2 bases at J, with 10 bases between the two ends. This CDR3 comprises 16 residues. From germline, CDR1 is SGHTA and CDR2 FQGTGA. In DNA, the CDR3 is TGTGCCAGCAGCTTAACGGGAGGAATTAACACCGGGGAGCTGTTTTTT. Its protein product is CASSLTGGINTGELFF. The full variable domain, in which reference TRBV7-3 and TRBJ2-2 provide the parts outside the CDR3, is GAGVSQTPSNKVTEKGKYVELRCDPISGHTALYWYRQSLGQGPEFLIYFQGTGAADDSGLPNDRFFAVRPEGSVSTLKIQRTERGDSAVYLCASSLTGGINTGELFFGEGSRLTVL.

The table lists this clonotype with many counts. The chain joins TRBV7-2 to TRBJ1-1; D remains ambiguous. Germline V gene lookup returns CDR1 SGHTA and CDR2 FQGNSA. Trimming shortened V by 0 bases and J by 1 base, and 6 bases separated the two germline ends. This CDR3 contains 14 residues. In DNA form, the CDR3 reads TGTGCCAGCAGCTTAGCTCCGGGGAACACTGAAGCTTTCTTT. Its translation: CASSLAPGNTEAFF. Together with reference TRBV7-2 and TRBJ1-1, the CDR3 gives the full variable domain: GAGVSQSPSNKVTEKGKDVELRCDPISGHTALYWYRQSLGQGLEFLIYFQGNSAPDKSGLPSDRFSAERTGGSVSTLTIQRTQQEDSAVYLCASSLAPGNTEAFFGQGTRLTVV.

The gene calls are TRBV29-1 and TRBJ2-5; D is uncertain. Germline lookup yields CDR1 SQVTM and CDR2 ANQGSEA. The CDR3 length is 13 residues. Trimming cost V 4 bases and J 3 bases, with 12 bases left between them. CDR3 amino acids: CSVVSQSKETQYF. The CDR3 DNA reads TGCAGCGTTGTATCGCAGAGTAAAGAGACCCAGTACTTC. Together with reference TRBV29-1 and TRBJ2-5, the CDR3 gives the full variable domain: SAVISQKPSRDICQRGTSLTIQCQVDSQVTMMFWYRQQPGQSLTLIATANQGSEATYESGFVIDKFPISRPNLTFSTLTVSNMSPEDSSIYLCSVVSQSKETQYFGPGTRLLVL.

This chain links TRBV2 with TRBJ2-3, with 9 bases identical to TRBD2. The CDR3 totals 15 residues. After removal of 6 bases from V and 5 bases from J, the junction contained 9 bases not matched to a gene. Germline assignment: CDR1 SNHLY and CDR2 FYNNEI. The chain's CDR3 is CASSRASGNVDTQYF. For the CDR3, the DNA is TGTGCCAGCAGCCGAGCTAGCGGGAACGTAGATACGCAGTATTTT. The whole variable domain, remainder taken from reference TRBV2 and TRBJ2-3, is EPEVTQTPSHQVTQMGQEVILRCVPISNHLYFYWYRQILGQKVEFLVSFYNNEISEKSEIFDDQFSVERPDGSNFTLKIRSTKLEDSAMYFCASSRASGNVDTQYFGPGTRLTVL.

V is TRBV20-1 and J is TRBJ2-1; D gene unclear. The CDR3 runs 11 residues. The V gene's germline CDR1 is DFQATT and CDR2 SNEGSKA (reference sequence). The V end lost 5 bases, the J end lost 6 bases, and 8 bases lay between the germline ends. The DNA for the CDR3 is TGCAGTGCTCCCACTGGCAATGAGCAGTTCTTC. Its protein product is CSAPTGNEQFF.

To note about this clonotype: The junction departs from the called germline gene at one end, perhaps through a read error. The CDR3 bases are TGTGCCAGCAGTACCCGGACAGAGGTCTCTGGCTGCACCTTC. Protein sequence: CASSTRTEVSGCTF. The chain has TRBV6-5 and TRBJ1-2; D may be TRBD1 (6 bases). This CDR3 has 14 residues. Germline CDR1 is MNHEY and CDR2 is SVGAGI.